This note documents a single TCR beta chain sequence. The sample is drawn from a study of T cell responses to AZD1222 COVID-19 vaccine. Assay: immunoSEQ multiplex PCR; the TCRdb copy retains only in-frame clones and omits some. The sample yields about 150,000 clones, 90% seen once. This material consisted of peripheral blood, taken on day 0 of AZD1222 vaccination. The clonotype originates from an adult in good health.

CDR3 DNA sequence: TGCGCCAGCAAGTGTGACAGTTATCAGCCCCAGCATTTT. This codes for CASKCDSYQPQHF. The chain is built from TRBV5-1 and TRBJ1-5; possibly TRBD1 for D (5 bases). Germline lookup yields CDR1 SGHRS and CDR2 YFSETQ. The CDR3 has 13 amino acids. The V gene lost 6 bases and the J gene lost 5 bases, with 12 bases spanning the gap.